This note documents a single TCR beta chain sequence. Its target is unknown. Method: immunoSEQ multiplex PCR; TCRdb's copy keeps in-frame clones and lacks some. Here the sample spans 40,000 to 50,000 clones, 65% to 85% being singletons. The data stem from a study of neoadjuvant anti-PD-1 for oral cavity cancer. As for the study in general: Patients without progression received a fourth nivolumab dose around day 43, then surgical resection on days 50-56. General observations from the study: PBMC Gini-index clonality exceeded responders' in non-responders post-nivolumab.

The time point is: after neoadjuvant nivolumab, at surgical resection. Patients had HPV-negative, locally advanced oral cavity squamous cell carcinoma. This clonotype was obtained from a person aged 35 to 85 with oral cavity squamous cell carcinoma. The sequencing used PBMCs, collected after nivolumab (anti-PD-1) treatment.

The CDR3 loop reads CASSPTEGNEQFF. The DNA of the CDR3 is TGCGCCAGCAGCCCCACCGAAGGGAATGAGCAGTTCTTC. The chain carries TRBV5-1 and TRBJ2-1; D call uncertain. This CDR3 comprises 13 residues. Germline CDR1 reads SGHRS; CDR2 reads YFSETQ. The ends were cut back, 4 bases at V and 7 bases at J, with 12 bases in the middle.